The next 10 T cell receptor beta chains were all read from a single sample in a study of blood T cell repertoires in COVID-19. Assay used: immunoSEQ multiplex PCR; TCRdb lists only in-frame clones, some missing. The table lists roughly 380,000 clones, about nine tenths of them singletons. Material for sequencing was peripheral blood. The receptors derive from an older woman with COVID-19, enrolled during active disease.

Written as DNA, the CDR3 is TGTGCCAGCGGCGGTGCTAGGAGCACTGAAGCTTTCTTT. Protein sequence: CASGGARSTEAFF. The V and J genes are TRBV7-9 and TRBJ1-1; no clear D. This CDR3 has 13 residues. V was cut by 8 bases and J by 4 bases, with 14 bases left in between. CDR1 is SEHNR, CDR2 FQNEAQ, per germline (reference sequence).

This sequence joins TRBV11-3 and TRBJ2-5; 10 bases agree with TRBD1. With V trimmed by 4 bases and J by 4 bases, 0 bases remained unmatched. The CDR3 has 13 amino acids. CDR1 and CDR2 (germline): SGHNT, YENEEA. The CDR3 region has the DNA TGTGCCAGCAGCTGGACAGGGGGAGAGACCCAGTACTTC. Protein: CASSWTGGETQYF.

The chain joins TRBV12-5 to TRBJ1-3; D is ambiguous. Looked up from germline, CDR1 is LGHNT and CDR2 is FRNRAP. The CDR3 has 13 amino acids. V lost 1 base to trimming and J lost 4 bases, with 5 bases between them. The CDR3, as DNA: TGTGCTAGTGGTTTGGGGGCCGGAAACACCATATATTTT. Its protein is CASGLGAGNTIYF.

The chain uses TRBV2 and TRBJ1-2, with 7 bases matching TRBD1. Per germline, CDR1 SNHLY and CDR2 FYNNEI. Trimming at V came to 7 bases and at J to 4 bases, leaving 9 bases not matched to a gene. This CDR3 is built from 14 residues. The CDR3 spells CASTPGQLIYGYTF. The CDR3, as DNA: TGTGCCAGCACTCCGGGACAGTTAATCTATGGCTACACCTTC. The full variable domain, completed using reference TRBV2 and TRBJ1-2, is EPEVTQTPSHQVTQMGQEVILRCVPISNHLYFYWYRQILGQKVEFLVSFYNNEISEKSEIFDDQFSVERPDGSNFTLKIRSTKLEDSAMYFCASTPGQLIYGYTFGSGTRLTVV.

This clone has just a few counts. The chain employs TRBV19 and TRBJ1-1; no definite D call. With 6 bases removed from V and 2 bases from J, the gap between germline ends came to 13 bases. The CDR3 has 14 residues. The germline CDR1 and CDR2 sequences are LNHDA and SQIVND (reference sequence). The CDR3 bases are TGTGCCAGTAGCAATACCCAGGTAAACACTGAAGCTTTCTTT. This encodes CASSNTQVNTEAFF.

This sequence joins TRBV11-1 and TRBJ2-3; the D gene is possibly TRBD1 (6 bases). With 4 bases removed from V and 2 bases from J, the gap between germline ends came to 13 bases. The CDR3 extends over 15 amino acids. Germline V gene sequence: CDR1 SGHAT, CDR2 FQDESV (reference sequence). The CDR3 sequence is CASSSGQTFTDTQYF. DNA for the CDR3: TGTGCCAGCAGCTCCGGACAGACATTCACAGATACGCAGTATTTT.

Concerning this clone itself: Other DNA sequences from this sample encode an identical CDR3 as well. The gene calls are TRBV6-5 and TRBJ2-7, with D perhaps matching TRBD2 (6 bases). In germline, CDR1 is MNHEY, CDR2 SVGAGI. This CDR3 region has 12 residues. V was pared by 4 bases and J by 4 bases, with 8 bases between. CDR3 sequence reads: CASSSRGYEQYF. The CDR3 DNA reads as TGTGCCAGCAGTTCGCGGGGTTACGAGCAGTACTTC.

The CDR3 DNA follows: TGTGCCAGCAGCGTGGGGACTAGGAGGACAATCCACAATGAGCAGTTCTTC. It specifies CASSVGTRRTIHNEQFF. The chain recombines TRBV9 with TRBJ2-1; 8 bases fit TRBD2. The CDR3 has 17 amino acids. Trimming removed 2 bases from V and 5 bases from J; junction bases left unmatched: 12. In germline, CDR1 is SGDLS, CDR2 YYNGEE. Together with reference TRBV9 and TRBJ2-1, the CDR3 gives the full variable domain: DSGVTQTPKHLITATGQRVTLRCSPRSGDLSVYWYQQSLDQGLQFLIQYYNGEERAKGNILERFSAQQFPDLHSELNLSSLELGDSALYFCASSVGTRRTIHNEQFFGPGTRLTVL.

This chain uses TRBV14 with TRBJ2-1; D is unresolved. The V gene lost 3 bases and the J gene lost 0 bases, with 12 bases spanning the gap. In germline, CDR1 is SGHDN, CDR2 FVKESK. The CDR3 has 16 residues. CDR3 DNA: TGTGCCAGCAGCCAGTTTACCGGGTCCTCCTACAATGAGCAGTTCTTC. Translating it yields CASSQFTGSSYNEQFF.

This chain uses TRBV4-1 with TRBJ2-1; 7 positions agree with TRBD1. Germline CDR1 MGHRA, CDR2 YSYEKL. The V gene end was trimmed by 4 bases and the J gene end by 5 bases; junction bases not matched to a gene: 11. The CDR3 consists of 16 residues. CDR3 loop: CASSRQDPGGHNEQFF. The CDR3 nucleotides read TGCGCCAGCAGCCGACAGGACCCAGGGGGTCACAATGAGCAGTTCTTC.